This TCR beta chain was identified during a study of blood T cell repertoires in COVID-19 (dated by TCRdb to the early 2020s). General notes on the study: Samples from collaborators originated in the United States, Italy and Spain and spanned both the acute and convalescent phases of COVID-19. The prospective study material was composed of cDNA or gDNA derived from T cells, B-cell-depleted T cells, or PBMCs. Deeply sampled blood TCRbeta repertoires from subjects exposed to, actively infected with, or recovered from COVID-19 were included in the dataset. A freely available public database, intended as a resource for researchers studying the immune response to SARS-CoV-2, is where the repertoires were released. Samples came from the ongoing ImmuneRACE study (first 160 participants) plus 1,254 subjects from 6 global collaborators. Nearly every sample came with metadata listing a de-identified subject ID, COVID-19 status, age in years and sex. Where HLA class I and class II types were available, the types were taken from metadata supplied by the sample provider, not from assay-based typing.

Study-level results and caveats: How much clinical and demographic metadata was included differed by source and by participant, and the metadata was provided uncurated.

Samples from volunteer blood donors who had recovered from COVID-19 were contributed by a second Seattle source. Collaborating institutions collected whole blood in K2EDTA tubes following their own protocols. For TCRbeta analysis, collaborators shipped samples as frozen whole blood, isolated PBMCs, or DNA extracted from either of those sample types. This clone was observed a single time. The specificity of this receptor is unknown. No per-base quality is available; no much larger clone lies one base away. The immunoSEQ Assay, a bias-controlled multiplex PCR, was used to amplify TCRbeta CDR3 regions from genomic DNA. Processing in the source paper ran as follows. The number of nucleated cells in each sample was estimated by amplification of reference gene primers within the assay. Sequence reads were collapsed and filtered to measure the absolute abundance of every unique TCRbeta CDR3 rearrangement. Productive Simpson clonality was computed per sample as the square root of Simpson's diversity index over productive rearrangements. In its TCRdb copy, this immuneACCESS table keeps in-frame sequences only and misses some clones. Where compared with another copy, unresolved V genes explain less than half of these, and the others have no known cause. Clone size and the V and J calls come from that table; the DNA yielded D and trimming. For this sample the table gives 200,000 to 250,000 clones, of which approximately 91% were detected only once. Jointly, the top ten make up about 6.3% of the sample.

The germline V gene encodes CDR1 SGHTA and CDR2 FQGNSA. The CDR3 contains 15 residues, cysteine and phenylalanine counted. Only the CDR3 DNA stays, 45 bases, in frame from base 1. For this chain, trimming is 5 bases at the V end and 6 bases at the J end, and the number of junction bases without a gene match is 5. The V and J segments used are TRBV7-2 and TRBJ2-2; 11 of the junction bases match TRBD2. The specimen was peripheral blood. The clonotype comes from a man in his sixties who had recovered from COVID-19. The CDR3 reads CASSRSGGASGELFF. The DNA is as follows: TGTGCCAGCAGCCGTAGCGGGGGGGCTTCCGGGGAGCTGTTTTTT.